This TCR beta chain was captured by sequencing in a study of blood T cell repertoires in COVID-19. In the study overall: T cells, B-cell-depleted T cells, or PBMCs provided the cDNA or gDNA that served as material.

Enrolment of Seattle patients took place during active infection, and they were followed longitudinally. The V end was cut by 3 bases, the J end by 5 bases, with 14 bases between. This CDR3 contains 14 residues. From germline, CDR1 is SGHNT and CDR2 YYREEE (reference sequence). Only in-frame clones appear in the TCRdb table, and some are missing; sequencing was by immunoSEQ multiplex PCR. The table lists just over 350,000 clones, 80% to 90% of them singletons, with just over 7% in the top ten. This clonotype was obtained from a woman aged 60-75 years with COVID-19, enrolled during active disease. This chain connects TRBV5-4 to TRBJ2-5, with D maybe TRBD1 (5 bases). The sequenced material came from peripheral blood. CDR3 nucleotide sequence: TGTGCCAGCAGCTGGGGAACCTCAGGGGAGACCCAGTACTTC. It is translated as CASSWGTSGETQYF.